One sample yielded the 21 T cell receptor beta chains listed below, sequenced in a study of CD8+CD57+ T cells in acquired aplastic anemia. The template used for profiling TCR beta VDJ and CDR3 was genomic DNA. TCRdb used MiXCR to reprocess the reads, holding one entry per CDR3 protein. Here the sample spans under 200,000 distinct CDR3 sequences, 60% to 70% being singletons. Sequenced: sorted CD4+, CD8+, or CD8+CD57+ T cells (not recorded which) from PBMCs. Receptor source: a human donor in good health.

The CDR3 region has the DNA TGCGCCAGCAGTGGTGCAGGGAATACCGGGGAGCTGTTTTTT. Translating it yields CASSGAGNTGELFF. This chain joins TRBV10-1 and TRBJ2-2; possibly TRBD1 for D (5 bases). This CDR3 contains 14 residues. From germline, CDR1 is WNHNN and CDR2 SYGVQD (reference sequence). With 4 bases removed from V and 5 bases from J, the gap between germline ends came to 11 bases.

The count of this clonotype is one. CDR3 sequence reads: CATSDVGELFF. For the CDR3, the DNA is TGTGCCACCAGTGATGTCGGGGAGCTGTTTTTT. The chain has TRBV24-1 and TRBJ2-2; D call uncertain. Germline CDR1 and CDR2: KGHDR and SFDVKD. V was shortened by 3 bases and J by 7 bases, with 2 bases between the two germline ends. The CDR3 sequence is 11 residues long.

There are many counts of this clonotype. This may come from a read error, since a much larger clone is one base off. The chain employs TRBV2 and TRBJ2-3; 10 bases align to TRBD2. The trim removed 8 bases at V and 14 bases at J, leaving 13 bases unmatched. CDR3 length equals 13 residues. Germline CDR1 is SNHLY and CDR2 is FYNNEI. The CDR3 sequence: CASVQREGLPRYF. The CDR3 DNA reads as TGTGCCAGCGTGCAGCGGGAGGGCCTACCGCGGTATTTT. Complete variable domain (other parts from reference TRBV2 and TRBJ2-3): EPEVTQTPSHQVTQMGQEVILRCVPISNHLYFYWYRQILGQKVEFLVSFYNNEISEKSEIFDDQFSVERPDGSNFTLKIRSTKLEDSAMYFCASVQREGLPRYFGPGTRLTVL.

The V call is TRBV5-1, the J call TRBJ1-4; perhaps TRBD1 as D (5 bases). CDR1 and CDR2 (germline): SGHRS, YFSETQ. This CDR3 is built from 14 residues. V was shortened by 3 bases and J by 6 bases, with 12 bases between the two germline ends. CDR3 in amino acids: CASSSGAGDEKLFF. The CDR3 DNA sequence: TGCGCCAGCAGCTCGGGAGCGGGGGATGAAAAACTGTTTTTT. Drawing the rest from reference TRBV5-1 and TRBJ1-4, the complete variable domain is KAGVTQTPRYLIKTRGQQVTLSCSPISGHRSVSWYQQTPGQGLQFLFEYFSETQRNKGNFPGRFSGRQFSNSRSEMNVSTLELGDSALYLCASSSGAGDEKLFFGSGTQLSVL.

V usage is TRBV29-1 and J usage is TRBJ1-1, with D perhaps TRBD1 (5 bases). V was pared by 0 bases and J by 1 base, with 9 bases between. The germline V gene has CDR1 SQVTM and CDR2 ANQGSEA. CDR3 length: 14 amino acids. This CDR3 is CSVEDRQGNTEAFF. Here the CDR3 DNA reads TGCAGCGTTGAAGATCGTCAGGGGAACACTGAAGCTTTCTTT.

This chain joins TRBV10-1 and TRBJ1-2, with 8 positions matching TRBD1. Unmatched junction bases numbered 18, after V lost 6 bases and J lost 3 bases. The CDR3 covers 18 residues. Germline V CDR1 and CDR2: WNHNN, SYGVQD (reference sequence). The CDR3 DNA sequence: TGCGCCAGCAGGGACAGGGTCTGTCGGGGGGCTCTGGACTATGGCTACACCTTC. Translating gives CASRDRVCRGALDYGYTF.

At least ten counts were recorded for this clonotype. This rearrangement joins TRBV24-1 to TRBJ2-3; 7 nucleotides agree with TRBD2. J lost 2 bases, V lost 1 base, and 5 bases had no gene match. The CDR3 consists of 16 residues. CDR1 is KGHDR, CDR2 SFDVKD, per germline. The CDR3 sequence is CATSDLREAPTDTQYF. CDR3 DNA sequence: TGTGCCACCAGTGATTTACGGGAGGCTCCCACAGATACGCAGTATTTT.

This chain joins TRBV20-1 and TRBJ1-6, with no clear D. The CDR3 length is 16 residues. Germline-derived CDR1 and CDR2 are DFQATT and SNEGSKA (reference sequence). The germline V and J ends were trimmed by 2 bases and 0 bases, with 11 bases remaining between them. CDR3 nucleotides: TGCAGTGCTAGAACCCAAGGGAGCTCCTATAATTCACCCCTCCACTTT. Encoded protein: CSARTQGSSYNSPLHF.

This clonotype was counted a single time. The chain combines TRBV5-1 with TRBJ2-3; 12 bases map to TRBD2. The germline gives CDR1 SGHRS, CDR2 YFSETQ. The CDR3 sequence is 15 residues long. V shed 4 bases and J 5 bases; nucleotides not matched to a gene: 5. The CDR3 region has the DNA TGCGCCAGCAGCCAACTAGCGGGGGGAGGAGATACGCAGTATTTT. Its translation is CASSQLAGGGDTQYF.

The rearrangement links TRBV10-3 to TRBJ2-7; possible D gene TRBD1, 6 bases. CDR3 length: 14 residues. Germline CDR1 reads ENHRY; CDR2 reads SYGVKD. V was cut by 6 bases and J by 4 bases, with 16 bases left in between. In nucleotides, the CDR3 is TGTGCCATCAGGCAGGGGCTGGACGGTTACGAGCAGTACTTC. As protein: CAIRQGLDGYEQYF.

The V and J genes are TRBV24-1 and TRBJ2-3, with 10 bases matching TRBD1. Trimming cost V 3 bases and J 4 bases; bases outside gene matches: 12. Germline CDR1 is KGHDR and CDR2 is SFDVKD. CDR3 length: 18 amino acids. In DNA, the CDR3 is TGTGCCACCAGTGATCCAAGGTTAAGGACAGGGGGGGCAGATACGCAGTATTTT. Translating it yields CATSDPRLRTGGADTQYF.

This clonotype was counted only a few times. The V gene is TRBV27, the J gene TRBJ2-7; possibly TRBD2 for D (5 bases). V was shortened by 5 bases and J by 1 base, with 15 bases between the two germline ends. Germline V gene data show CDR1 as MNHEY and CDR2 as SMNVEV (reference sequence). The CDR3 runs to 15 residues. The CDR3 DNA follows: TGTGCCAGCAGTCCGAATAGCGAAAGATCCTACGAGCAGTACTTC. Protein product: CASSPNSERSYEQYF.

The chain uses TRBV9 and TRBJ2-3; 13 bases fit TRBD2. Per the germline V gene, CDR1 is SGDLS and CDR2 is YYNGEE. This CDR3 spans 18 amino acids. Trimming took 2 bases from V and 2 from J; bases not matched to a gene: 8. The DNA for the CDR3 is TGTGCCAGCAGCGTTACTAGCGGGGGGGCCCGAAACACAGATACGCAGTATTTT. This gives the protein CASSVTSGGARNTDTQYF.

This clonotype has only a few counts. The CDR3 protein is CASSSDRGQVTEAFF. The CDR3 DNA reads as TGTGCCAGCAGCTCGGACAGGGGGCAAGTCACTGAAGCTTTCTTT. J is TRBJ1-1 and V is TRBV5-5, with 11 bases fitting TRBD1. This CDR3 has 15 residues. CDR1 is SGHKS and CDR2 is YYEKEE in the germline V gene (reference sequence). After removal of 3 bases from V and 4 bases from J, the junction contained 5 bases not matched to a gene.

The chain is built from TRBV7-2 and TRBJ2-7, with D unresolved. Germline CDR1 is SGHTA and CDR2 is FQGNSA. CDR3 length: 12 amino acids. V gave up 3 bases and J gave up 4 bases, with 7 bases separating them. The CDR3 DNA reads TGTGCCAGCAGCTTTACAGAGTACGAGCAGTACTTC. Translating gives CASSFTEYEQYF.

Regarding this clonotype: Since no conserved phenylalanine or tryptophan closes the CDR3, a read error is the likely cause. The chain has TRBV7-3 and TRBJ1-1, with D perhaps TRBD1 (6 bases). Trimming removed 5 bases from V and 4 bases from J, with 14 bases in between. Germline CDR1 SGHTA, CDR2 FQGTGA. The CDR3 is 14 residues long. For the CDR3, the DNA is TGTGCCAGCAGCCCACAGGGTAGGAGCACTGAAGCTTTCCTT. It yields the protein CASSPQGRSTEAFL.

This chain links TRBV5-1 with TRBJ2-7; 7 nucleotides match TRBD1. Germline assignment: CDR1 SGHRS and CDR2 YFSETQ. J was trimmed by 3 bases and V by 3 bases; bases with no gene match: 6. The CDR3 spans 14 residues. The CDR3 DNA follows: TGCGCCAGCAGCTCCAGGGGGTCAGTCTACGAGCAGTACTTC. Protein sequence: CASSSRGSVYEQYF.

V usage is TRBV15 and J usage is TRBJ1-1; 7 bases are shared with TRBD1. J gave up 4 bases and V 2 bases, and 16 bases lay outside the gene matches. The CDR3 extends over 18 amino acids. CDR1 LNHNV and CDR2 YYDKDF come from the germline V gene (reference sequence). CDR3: CATSRSSTGTVSSTEAFF. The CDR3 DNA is TGTGCCACCAGCAGATCTTCGACAGGGACGGTCTCGAGCACTGAAGCTTTCTTT. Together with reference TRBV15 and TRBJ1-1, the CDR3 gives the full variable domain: DAMVIQNPRYQVTQFGKPVTLSCSQTLNHNVMYWYQQKSSQAPKLLFHYYDKDFNNEADTPDNFQSRRPNTSFCFLDIRSPGLGDTAMYLCATSRSSTGTVSSTEAFFGQGTRLTVV.

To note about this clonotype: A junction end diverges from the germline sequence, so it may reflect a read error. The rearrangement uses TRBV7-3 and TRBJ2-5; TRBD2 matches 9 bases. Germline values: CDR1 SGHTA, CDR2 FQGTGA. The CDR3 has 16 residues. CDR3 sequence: CAGSLERAGGGGTQYF. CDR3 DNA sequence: TGTGCCGGCAGCTTAGAGAGAGCGGGGGGCGGTGGGACCCAGTACTTC.

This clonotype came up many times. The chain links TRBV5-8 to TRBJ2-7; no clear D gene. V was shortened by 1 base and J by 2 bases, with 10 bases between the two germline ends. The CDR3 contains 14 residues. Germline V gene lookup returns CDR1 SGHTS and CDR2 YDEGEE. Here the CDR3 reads CASSLRGSAYEQYF. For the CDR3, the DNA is TGTGCCAGCAGCTTGCGTGGGTCGGCCTACGAGCAGTACTTC.

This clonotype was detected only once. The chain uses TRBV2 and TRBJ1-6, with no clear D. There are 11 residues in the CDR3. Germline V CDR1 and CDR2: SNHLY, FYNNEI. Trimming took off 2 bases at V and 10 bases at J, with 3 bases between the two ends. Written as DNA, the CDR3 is TGTGCCAGCAGTGAAATGTCACCCCTCCACTTT. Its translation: CASSEMSPLHF.